The clone carrying this TCR beta chain was counted a few times. As yet, its antigen is unknown. CD4+ cells of the naive, central memory, regulatory and stem cell-like memory types were sorted via CD45RO/CCR7/CD25/CD127/CD95/CD27. This specimen belongs to a study of beta chain features in type 1 diabetes. The V and J ends lost 5 bases and 4 bases respectively, with 12 bases between them. Looked up from germline, CDR1 is MDHEN and CDR2 is SYDVKM. This CDR3 is 13 amino acids long. Reverse transcription of all isolated RNA meant that expressed TCRB transcripts were sequenced. Samples of naive, central memory and regulatory T cells yielded a mean of around 3.4 million reads. Assay used: immunoSEQ multiplex PCR; TCRdb lists only in-frame clones, some missing. The sample holds roughly 150,000 clones, approximately 8% seen once. The study, taken as a whole, reports: More deletions and fewer insertions at VDJ junctions were seen in type 1 diabetes patients. Type 1 diabetes patients had TCRB CDR3s that were shorter (moderately but significantly so) in all four CD4+ subsets.

This rearrangement joins TRBV28 to TRBJ2-7; TRBD2 is a possible D gene (5 bases). Sample: central memory CD4+ T cells from blood. The sequence was obtained from a man aged 18 to 30 with type 1 diabetes. As DNA, the CDR3 is TGTGCCAGCAGTGTCGGAGGCGGATACGAGCAGTACTTC. Translating gives CASSVGGGYEQYF.